Listed here are 28 T cell receptor beta chains from one sample, sequenced in a study of blood T cell repertoires in COVID-19. Using immunoSEQ multiplex PCR, the repertoire was profiled, and TCRdb retains in-frame clones only, with some absent. This table holds 110,000 to 150,000 clones, 65% to 90% found once. The source material was peripheral blood. These receptors all come from a man between 60 and 70 years old with active or convalescent COVID-19.

This clone was detected only once. The chain uses TRBV9 and TRBJ2-1; 9 bases are shared with TRBD1. Germline V CDR1 and CDR2: SGDLS, YYNGEE. The CDR3 is 19 amino acids. Trimming at V came to 2 bases and at J to 0 bases, leaving 12 bases not matched to a gene. The CDR3 DNA reads TGTGCCAGCAGCGTCCTCTCCGGGACAGGGTTTAGCTCCTACAATGAGCAGTTCTTC. It is translated as CASSVLSGTGFSSYNEQFF.

The gene calls are TRBV27 and TRBJ2-1; D is unclear. The CDR3 runs 11 residues. Trimming cost V 6 bases and J 10 bases, with 10 bases left between them. Germline V gene data show CDR1 as MNHEY and CDR2 as SMNVEV (reference sequence). The CDR3, as DNA: TGTGCCAGCAGGGTCGGAGACGAGCAGTTCTTC. Amino acids: CASRVGDEQFF.

This clone was seen more than once but under ten times. The chain's CDR3 is CASSLASGLLGTEQFF. CDR3 in DNA: TGTGCCAGCAGCTTAGCTAGCGGCCTCCTGGGTACTGAGCAGTTCTTC. The rearrangement joins TRBV7-8 to TRBJ2-1; tentative D call: TRBD2 (6 bases). Germline V gene data show CDR1 as SGHVS and CDR2 as FQNEAQ. V lost 0 bases, J lost 9 bases, and 18 bases lay in between. The CDR3 totals 16 residues. Supplemented by reference TRBV7-8 and TRBJ2-1, the full variable domain reads GAGVSQSPRYKVAKRGQDVALRCDPISGHVSLFWYQQALGQGPEFLTYFQNEAQLDKSGLPSDRFFAERPEGSVSTLKIQRTQQEDSAVYLCASSLASGLLGTEQFFGPGTRLTVL.

This rearrangement joins TRBV2 to TRBJ1-5; 7 bases fit TRBD1. J lost 3 bases, V lost 3 bases, and 5 bases had no gene match. Per germline, CDR1 SNHLY and CDR2 FYNNEI. The CDR3 length is 15 residues. CDR3 loop: CASSDRTGDNQPQHF. The CDR3 DNA reads as TGTGCCAGCAGTGACCGGACAGGTGACAATCAGCCCCAGCATTTT.

The chain combines TRBV15 with TRBJ1-4; D may be TRBD1 (5 bases). Trimming pared 1 base from V and 8 bases from J, leaving 20 bases between. The CDR3 runs to 17 residues. CDR1 is LNHNV, CDR2 YYDKDF, per germline (reference sequence). This chain's CDR3 is CATSRVGGGARNEKLFF. The DNA of the CDR3 is TGTGCCACCAGCAGAGTTGGAGGAGGGGCCCGTAACGAAAAACTGTTTTTT.

In nucleotides, the CDR3 is TGTGCCAGCAGCCCAGGGATTGGGCCCTACGAGCAGTACTTC. This sequence encodes CASSPGIGPYEQYF. The chain uses TRBV11-3 and TRBJ2-7; maybe TRBD1 (5 bases). Germline V gene lookup returns CDR1 SGHNT and CDR2 YENEEA. V lost 5 bases and J lost 2, with 13 bases in between. The CDR3 loop spans 14 amino acids.

This rearrangement joins TRBV7-2 to TRBJ2-1; TRBD2 aligns across 11 bases. V gave up 1 base and J gave up 5 bases; unmatched junction bases: 7. The CDR3 is 17 residues long. Germline CDR1 reads SGHTA; CDR2 reads FQGNSA. This CDR3 reads CASSLVLAGVGHNEQFF. The CDR3 nucleotides are TGTGCCAGCAGCTTAGTACTAGCGGGAGTAGGCCACAATGAGCAGTTCTTC.

This clone was found many times. The chain carries TRBV7-2 and TRBJ1-1, with unresolved D. CDR3 length: 14 residues. Germline CDR1 SGHTA, CDR2 FQGNSA. V lost 5 bases to trimming and J lost 0 bases, with 10 bases between them. The CDR3 sequence: CASSRGTMNTEAFF. For the CDR3, the DNA is TGTGCCAGCAGCCGCGGCACAATGAACACTGAAGCTTTCTTT.

V gene TRBV19 combines with J gene TRBJ1-1, with a weak D call TRBD1 (5 bases). V lost 0 bases and J 4 bases, leaving 9 bases between the germline ends. The CDR3 totals 14 residues. CDR1 LNHDA and CDR2 SQIVND come from the germline V gene (reference sequence). CDR3 DNA sequence: TGTGCCAGTAGTATAGAGCTGGGGGGCACTGAAGCTTTCTTT. It codes for CASSIELGGTEAFF.

The rearrangement joins TRBV10-1 to TRBJ1-5, with TRBD1 as a possible D gene (5 bases). CDR3 length equals 13 residues. The germline gives CDR1 WNHNN, CDR2 SYGVQD (reference sequence). Deletions cut 4 bases from V and 3 bases from J, with 7 bases between. The CDR3 sequence: CASSAGFNQPQHF. CDR3 bases: TGCGCCAGCAGTGCAGGGTTCAATCAGCCCCAGCATTTT.

The chain joins TRBV6-5 to TRBJ2-4, with 10 nucleotides matching TRBD1. J lost 7 bases, V lost 8 bases, and 8 bases had no gene match. The CDR3 runs 14 residues. Germline V gene lookup returns CDR1 MNHEY and CDR2 SVGAGI. The CDR3 DNA is TGTGCCAGCCAAACCGGGACAGGGGAGAACATTCAGTACTTC. Amino acid sequence: CASQTGTGENIQYF.

The chain recombines TRBV5-4 with TRBJ1-1; D unclear. CDR3 length: 14 residues. With 0 bases removed from V and 0 bases from J, the gap between germline ends came to 6 bases. Germline values: CDR1 SGHNT, CDR2 YYREEE (reference sequence). Written as DNA, the CDR3 is TGTGCCAGCAGCTTGGATGCGATGAACACTGAAGCTTTCTTT. Translating gives CASSLDAMNTEAFF.

This clone was recorded a few times. The CDR3 nucleotides are TGTGCCAGCAGTTTCGGGGCTAATGAAAAACTGTTTTTT. This encodes CASSFGANEKLFF. V and J are TRBV28 and TRBJ1-4; D uncertain. The ends were cut back, 3 bases at V and 3 bases at J, with 5 bases in the middle. This CDR3 spans 13 amino acids. The germline V gene has CDR1 MDHEN and CDR2 SYDVKM. Filled out from reference TRBV28 and TRBJ1-4, the complete variable domain reads DVKVTQSSRYLVKRTGEKVFLECVQDMDHENMFWYRQDPGLGLRLIYFSYDVKMKEKGDIPEGYSVSREKKERFSLILESASTNQTSMYLCASSFGANEKLFFGSGTQLSVL.

The CDR3 loop is CASSLAGDEQYF. The CDR3 DNA follows: TGTGCCAGCAGTTTAGCAGGGGACGAGCAGTACTTC. This chain uses TRBV27 with TRBJ2-7; D perhaps matches TRBD1 (6 bases). Germline lookup yields CDR1 MNHEY and CDR2 SMNVEV (reference sequence). Trimming took 2 bases from V and 5 from J, leaving 7 bases between them. The CDR3 loop spans 12 amino acids.

CDR3 sequence reads: CASSLEYAGGGEQFF. CDR3 nucleotides: TGTGCCAGCAGCTTAGAATACGCGGGAGGAGGGGAGCAGTTCTTC. V gene TRBV7-2 combines with J gene TRBJ2-1; the match to TRBD2 covers 8 bases. The germline V gene encodes CDR1 SGHTA and CDR2 FQGNSA. The CDR3 extends over 15 amino acids. The V segment lost 1 base and the J segment 10 bases; nucleotides outside the gene matches: 9.

This clone is a singleton in its sample. V usage is TRBV19 and J usage is TRBJ1-2; D may be TRBD1 (6 bases). Trimming shortened V by 3 bases and J by 8 bases, and 19 bases separated the two germline ends. The CDR3 runs 15 residues. CDR1 and CDR2 from the germline V gene are LNHDA and SQIVND (reference sequence). CDR3 sequence (DNA): TGTGCCAGTAGTATTCGGGGCCCCACCCAGGGGGGCTACACCTTC. Translation: CASSIRGPTQGGYTF.

As for this clone: This sample also contains other DNA sequences that code for the same CDR3. This sequence joins TRBV11-2 and TRBJ2-2; weak D call: TRBD2 (5 bases). The germline V and J ends were trimmed by 1 base and 1 base, with 10 bases remaining between them. CDR1 and CDR2 from the germline V gene are SGHAT and FQNNGV. The CDR3 is 16 residues long. CDR3 in DNA: TGTGCCAGCAGCTTAGTTGGTGGACTGAACACCGGGGAGCTGTTTTTT. Its translation: CASSLVGGLNTGELFF.

A word on this clone: The sample holds other DNA sequences that translate to the same CDR3. The gene calls are TRBV19 and TRBJ2-2, with D perhaps TRBD2 (6 bases). V was clipped by 2 bases and J by 4 bases, with 8 bases between them. Germline V lookup: CDR1 LNHDA, CDR2 SQIVND (reference sequence). This CDR3 spans 14 amino acids. The CDR3 DNA sequence: TGTGCCAGTAGTATAACTAGCACCACCGGGGAGCTGTTTTTT. This sequence encodes CASSITSTTGELFF.

J is TRBJ1-1 and V is TRBV14; no reliable D call. Germline V gene data show CDR1 as SGHDN and CDR2 as FVKESK. V gave up 7 bases and J gave up 7 bases, with 16 bases separating them. The CDR3 extends over 13 amino acids. CDR3 in DNA: TGTGCCAGCAATTTACTGGGTCCGGGTGAAGCTTTCTTT. Translating it yields CASNLLGPGEAFF.

The chain employs TRBV6-2 or TRBV6-3 and TRBJ2-2, with 7 bases that match TRBD1. Looked up from germline, CDR1 is MNHEY and CDR2 is SVGEGT. The J segment lost 1 base and the V segment lost 7 bases, leaving 6 bases of the junction unmatched. The CDR3 length is 15 residues. The CDR3 protein is CASNPTGRNTGELFF. DNA of the CDR3: TGTGCCAGCAACCCGACAGGGAGGAACACCGGGGAGCTGTTTTTT.

This chain connects TRBV6-5 to TRBJ2-1; 10 bases agree with TRBD1. V lost 9 bases to trimming and J lost 7 bases; unmatched junction nucleotides: 6. The CDR3 totals 13 residues. Germline V gene sequence: CDR1 MNHEY, CDR2 SVGAGI. The CDR3 spells CASAGTGENEQFF. The CDR3 region has the DNA TGTGCCAGTGCCGGGACAGGGGAGAATGAGCAGTTCTTC.

The chain has TRBV14 and TRBJ2-5; TRBD1 matches 7 bases. The CDR3 is 15 residues long. Germline loops: CDR1 SGHDN, CDR2 FVKESK. V shed 5 bases and J 4 bases; nucleotides not matched to a gene: 10. The CDR3: CASSEPGRTGETQYF. The CDR3 bases are TGTGCCAGCAGCGAACCGGGAAGGACAGGAGAGACCCAGTACTTC.

This clone was found once. This rearrangement joins TRBV28 to TRBJ2-6; TRBD1 matches 7 bases. CDR3 length: 18 amino acids. Unmatched junction bases numbered 12, after V lost 7 bases and J lost 0 bases. Germline values: CDR1 MDHEN, CDR2 SYDVKM. The CDR3 reads CASIPKQGSISGANVLTF. DNA of the CDR3: TGTGCCAGCATCCCAAAACAGGGGTCAATCTCTGGGGCCAACGTCCTGACTTTC.

J is TRBJ1-1 and V is TRBV5-5, with 7 bases matching TRBD1. The germline V gene has CDR1 SGHKS and CDR2 YYEKEE (reference sequence). CDR3 length equals 17 residues. The V gene end was trimmed by 4 bases and the J gene end by 0 bases; junction bases not matched to a gene: 12. CDR3 amino acids: CASSPKAGTAMNTEAFF. The CDR3 DNA sequence: TGTGCCAGCAGCCCAAAGGCCGGGACAGCTATGAACACTGAAGCTTTCTTT.

This clone has a single count. The chain carries TRBV9 and TRBJ1-5; D is perhaps TRBD1 (5 bases). Per germline, CDR1 SGDLS and CDR2 YYNGEE. The CDR3 is 15 residues long. V was trimmed by 4 bases and J by 4 bases, leaving 15 bases between them. CDR3 DNA sequence: TGTGCCAGCAGCCCCTCAGGGTCTGGGAATCAGCCCCAGCATTTT. Translated: CASSPSGSGNQPQHF.

V and J are TRBV11-3 and TRBJ1-4, with 7 bases lining up with TRBD1. Germline V lookup: CDR1 SGHNT, CDR2 YENEEA. The CDR3 extends over 18 amino acids. J lost 0 bases, V lost 5 bases, and 12 bases had no gene match. The CDR3: CASSPRQGFKATNEKLFF. The CDR3 bases are TGTGCCAGCAGCCCCCGACAGGGTTTCAAAGCAACTAATGAAAAACTGTTTTTT.

The V gene is TRBV18, the J gene TRBJ1-6, with D possibly TRBD1 on 5 matching bases. V dropped 5 bases and J dropped 8 bases, with 13 bases sitting between them. CDR1 KGHSH and CDR2 LQKENI come from the germline V gene. This CDR3 region has 14 residues. The CDR3 region is CASSTGGGYSPLHF. The CDR3 DNA is TGTGCCAGCTCAACCGGTGGGGGGTATTCACCCCTCCACTTT.

CDR3 loop: CASTPLRTGQAEAFF. The CDR3 nucleotides are TGTGCCAGCACCCCCTTACGGACAGGGCAAGCTGAAGCTTTCTTT. The chain is built from TRBV6-2 or TRBV6-3 and TRBJ1-1; 8 nucleotides align to TRBD1. Germline V gene sequence: CDR1 MNHEY, CDR2 SVGEGT. The CDR3 spans 15 residues. With V trimmed by 7 bases and J by 6 bases, 13 bases remained unmatched.